Below are 9 T cell receptor beta chains sequenced from a single sample in a study of STAT5B mutations in CD4+ large granular lymphocyte leukemia. Some clones are missing from TCRdb's copy, which holds only in-frame ones; the method was immunoSEQ multiplex PCR. The table lists tens of thousands of clones, approximately 80% of them singletons. Specimen: CD4+ T cells from blood buffy coats. These receptors all stem from a human donor in good health.

This rearrangement joins TRBV11-2 to TRBJ2-1; 11 bases line up with TRBD2. V shed 5 bases, J shed 8 bases, and the junction held 14 bases outside the gene matches. In germline, CDR1 is SGHAT, CDR2 FQNNGV. The CDR3 totals 17 residues. The CDR3 spells CASSIQPLLAGEHEQFF. The CDR3 DNA reads TGTGCCAGCAGCATACAACCCCTACTAGCGGGAGAACATGAGCAGTTCTTC.

The V gene is TRBV11-2, the J gene TRBJ1-3; D remains ambiguous. CDR3 length: 14 residues. The germline V gene has CDR1 SGHAT and CDR2 FQNNGV. Trimming stripped 5 bases from V and 5 bases from J, with 13 bases between. CDR3 amino acids: CASSGSDGRNTIYF. As DNA, the CDR3 is TGTGCCAGCAGCGGCTCGGACGGTCGAAACACCATATATTTT.

V and J are TRBV6-1 and TRBJ2-7; D remains unclear. The CDR3 has 11 residues. Between the trimmed V and J ends, which lost 7 bases and 4 bases, there was a span of 8 bases. The germline CDR1 and CDR2 sequences are MNHNS and SASEGT. In DNA form, the CDR3 reads TGTGCCAGCAAAGGGTGGTACGAGCAGTACTTC. Its translation is CASKGWYEQYF.

This clone was counted a single time. This chain links TRBV2 with TRBJ2-7; 7 positions match TRBD1. CDR1 is SNHLY and CDR2 is FYNNEI in the germline V gene. The CDR3 has 12 amino acids. Losses at the gene ends were 4 bases for V and 7 bases for J; bases not matched to a gene: 4. This CDR3 is CASSGDRGEQYF. The CDR3 bases are TGTGCCAGCAGTGGGGACAGAGGGGAGCAGTACTTC.

The chain couples TRBV11-3 to TRBJ2-7; D is perhaps TRBD1 (7 bases). The CDR3 contains 15 residues. Germline V gene sequence: CDR1 SGHNT, CDR2 YENEEA. V lost 1 base and J 0 bases, leaving 10 bases between the germline ends. The DNA for the CDR3 is TGTGCCAGCAGCTTAGCAGGGGGGCCCTCCTACGAGCAGTACTTC. Amino acids: CASSLAGGPSYEQYF.

The chain couples TRBV5-8 to TRBJ2-7; TRBD2 matches at 7 bases. Germline V gene data show CDR1 as SGHTS and CDR2 as YDEGEE. The CDR3 is 13 amino acids. V shed 3 bases and J 6 bases; nucleotides not matched to a gene: 6. CDR3 DNA: TGTGCCAGCAGCTCCGGACTAGGTGGCGAGCAGTACTTC. Its translation is CASSSGLGGEQYF.

This chain uses TRBV7-9 with TRBJ2-7, with 11 bases matching TRBD2. V lost 2 bases to trimming and J lost 3 bases; unmatched junction nucleotides: 3. Germline V gives CDR1 SEHNR, CDR2 FQNEAQ (reference sequence). The CDR3 sequence is 15 residues long. The CDR3 sequence is CASSLFGTSGYEQYF. CDR3 bases: TGTGCCAGCAGCTTATTCGGGACTAGCGGCTACGAGCAGTACTTC.

This chain connects TRBV27 to TRBJ1-1; D unresolved. CDR3 length: 13 residues. The V gene lost 3 bases and the J gene lost 1 base, with 6 bases spanning the gap. Germline CDR1 MNHEY, CDR2 SMNVEV (reference sequence). For the CDR3, the DNA is TGTGCCAGCAGTTTCCAAAGGAACACTGAAGCTTTCTTT. As protein: CASSFQRNTEAFF.

The V call is TRBV6-5, the J call TRBJ2-1; maybe TRBD1 (6 bases). CDR3 length: 15 residues. In germline, CDR1 is MNHEY, CDR2 SVGAGI. Trimming pared 5 bases from V and 4 bases from J, leaving 15 bases between. CDR3 sequence: CASSRQGRGYNEQFF. Written as DNA, the CDR3 is TGTGCCAGCAGTCGGCAGGGGAGAGGGTACAATGAGCAGTTCTTC.